The 15 T cell receptor beta chains given below trace back to one sample, sequenced in a study of CD8+ T cells in alopecia areata. As the sequencing template, cDNA was produced by extracting RNA and reverse transcribing it. The data were produced by immunoSEQ multiplex PCR, yet TCRdb's version contains in-frame clones alone and is incomplete. The sample carries about 110,000 clones, approximately 59% recorded once. The sequenced sample was CD8+ T cells sorted from blood. Receptors were obtained from a human donor in good health.

This clone was counted at least ten times. The CDR3 loop reads CASLGRETQYF. The CDR3 DNA is TGTGCCAGCCTGGGGCGGGAGACCCAGTACTTC. The J gene is TRBJ2-5, the V gene TRBV7-8; weak D call: TRBD1 (5 bases). Germline lookup yields CDR1 SGHVS and CDR2 FQNEAQ. This CDR3 region has 11 residues. Trimming pared 8 bases from V and 5 bases from J, leaving 9 bases between.

The V and J genes are TRBV5-6 and TRBJ2-7; either TRBD1 or TRBD2 may fit D (5 bases each). The CDR3 has 13 residues. Germline V gene data show CDR1 as SGHDT and CDR2 as YYEEEE. The V end was cut by 0 bases, the J end by 5 bases, with 9 bases between. The CDR3 sequence is CASSLGGGDEQYF. In DNA form, the CDR3 reads TGTGCCAGCAGCTTGGGTGGGGGAGACGAGCAGTACTTC.

The chain employs TRBV5-6 and TRBJ2-7; perhaps TRBD2 as D (5 bases). Trimming left V 4 bases short and J 5 bases short, with 16 bases between. This CDR3 is 14 amino acids long. From germline, CDR1 is SGHDT and CDR2 YYEEEE. CDR3 sequence: CASSARNTRNEQYF. For the CDR3, the DNA is TGTGCCAGCAGCGCCCGGAACACTAGGAACGAGCAGTACTTC.

This sequence joins TRBV7-9 and TRBJ2-7; D possibly matches TRBD1 or TRBD2 (5 bases each). The CDR3 has 15 residues. Germline V CDR1 and CDR2: SEHNR, FQNEAQ (reference sequence). V was cut by 3 bases and J by 3 bases, with 15 bases left in between. The CDR3 DNA follows: TGTGCCAGCAGCTTGGGGGTCGCAGAAAACTACGAGCAGTACTTC. Encoded protein: CASSLGVAENYEQYF.

The chain uses TRBV19 and TRBJ1-2; perhaps TRBD1 as D (5 bases). Trimming removed 5 bases from V and 6 bases from J, with 13 bases in between. Germline loops: CDR1 LNHDA, CDR2 SQIVND (reference sequence). The CDR3 length is 13 residues. The CDR3 region has the DNA TGTGCCAGTAGTCCGGGGGTACTGGATGGCTACACCTTC. Its translation is CASSPGVLDGYTF.

This rearrangement joins TRBV6-1 to TRBJ2-6; D is perhaps TRBD2 (5 bases). Germline V gives CDR1 MNHNS, CDR2 SASEGT. Trimming removed 3 bases from V and 4 bases from J, with 13 bases in between. This CDR3 region has 16 residues. The CDR3 region is CASSDEPGSGANVLTF. DNA for the CDR3: TGTGCCAGCAGTGATGAACCGGGGTCAGGGGCCAACGTCCTGACTTTC.

The rearrangement links TRBV14 to TRBJ1-2; D remains ambiguous. The CDR3 loop spans 13 amino acids. The V end was cut by 1 base, the J end by 2 bases, with 5 bases between. The germline CDR1 and CDR2 sequences are SGHDN and FVKESK. CDR3: CASSQVSNYGYTF. The CDR3 nucleotides are TGTGCCAGCAGCCAAGTTTCAAACTATGGCTACACCTTC.

The chain recombines TRBV4-3 with TRBJ2-3; TRBD1 aligns across 10 bases. V shed 4 bases, J shed 3 bases, and the junction held 4 bases outside the gene matches. The CDR3 runs 15 residues. CDR1 LGHNA and CDR2 YSLEER come from the germline V gene. Here the CDR3 reads CASSPGQGGTDTQYF. CDR3 coding DNA: TGCGCCAGCAGCCCCGGACAGGGGGGGACAGATACGCAGTATTTT.

This clone was observed at least ten times. The chain employs TRBV7-6 and TRBJ2-5; 10 bases agree with TRBD1. The CDR3 runs to 14 residues. Losses at the gene ends were 8 bases for V and 4 bases for J; bases not matched to a gene: 7. The germline gives CDR1 SGHVS, CDR2 FNYEAQ. CDR3 residues: CASGGWTGGETQYF. The DNA for the CDR3 is TGTGCCAGCGGAGGATGGACAGGGGGAGAGACCCAGTACTTC. The variable domain in full, completed from reference TRBV7-6 and TRBJ2-5, reads GAGVSQSPRYKVTKRGQDVALRCDPISGHVSLYWYRQALGQGPEFLTYFNYEAQQDKSGLPNDRFSAERPEGSISTLTIQRTEQRDSAMYRCASGGWTGGETQYFGPGTRLLVL.

The DNA of the CDR3 is TGTGCCAGCAGCCCCCGGGACGGGAACACAGATACGCAGTATTTT. Residues: CASSPRDGNTDTQYF. V is TRBV13 and J is TRBJ2-3, with D possibly being TRBD1 or TRBD2 (5 bases each). Between the trimmed V and J ends, which lost 5 bases and 2 bases, there was a span of 14 bases. This CDR3 has 15 residues. Germline-derived CDR1 and CDR2 are PRHDT and FYEKMQ (reference sequence).

V usage is TRBV30 and J usage is TRBJ2-7; perhaps D is TRBD1 or TRBD2 (5 bases each). The CDR3 is 11 residues long. V shed 8 bases and J shed 3 bases, with 11 bases lying between them. Germline-derived CDR1 and CDR2 are GTSNPN and SVGIG (reference sequence). The CDR3 region has the DNA TGTGCCGGGACCTGGGACTACGAGCAGTACTTC. Translating it yields CAGTWDYEQYF.

V is TRBV11-2 and J is TRBJ2-3; D gene ambiguous. Deletions cut 5 bases from V and 0 bases from J, with 12 bases between. CDR3 length: 15 amino acids. The germline gives CDR1 SGHAT, CDR2 FQNNGV. The CDR3 DNA reads TGTGCCAGCAGCCCGGAATATACTAGCACAGATACGCAGTATTTT. It translates to CASSPEYTSTDTQYF.

The V call is TRBV7-9, the J call TRBJ1-2; a possible D gene is TRBD1 (5 bases). Between the trimmed V and J ends, which lost 5 bases and 4 bases, there was a span of 11 bases. The CDR3 covers 13 residues. Germline V gene data show CDR1 as SEHNR and CDR2 as FQNEAQ (reference sequence). The CDR3 loop is CASSQDIPYGYTF. CDR3 sequence (DNA): TGTGCCAGCAGCCAGGACATTCCCTATGGCTACACCTTC.

This rearrangement joins TRBV30 to TRBJ2-1; D unclear. The CDR3 extends over 12 amino acids. V was clipped by 0 bases and J by 7 bases, with 7 bases between them. Germline loops: CDR1 GTSNPN, CDR2 SVGIG (reference sequence). The CDR3 region has the DNA TGTGCCTGGAGTGTATCCGCTAATGAGCAGTTCTTC. Its translation: CAWSVSANEQFF.

This rearrangement joins TRBV10-3 to TRBJ1-1; TRBD1 matches at 7 bases. The V segment lost 2 bases and the J segment 6 bases; nucleotides outside the gene matches: 6. Looked up from germline, CDR1 is ENHRY and CDR2 is SYGVKD. The CDR3 loop spans 14 amino acids. CDR3 sequence reads: CAISEGQEVSEAFF. The CDR3 nucleotides are TGTGCCATCAGTGAGGGACAGGAGGTGTCTGAAGCTTTCTTT.